Listed below are T cell receptor beta chains from one sample, sequenced in a study of cytomegalovirus exposure and HLA in healthy donors. Method: immunoSEQ multiplex PCR; TCRdb's copy keeps in-frame clones and lacks some. Of around 350,000 clones detected, 75% to 90% appear once; the ten largest clones hold roughly 0.83%. Material for sequencing was PBMCs. These TCRs come from a woman aged 18-30 years in good health and CMV-seronegative. The CDR3 runs from the conserved cysteine through the conserved F or W. The D gene is left open where the match is weak. Size values are once, few and many counts, or a class for expanded clones, and some rows have none.

TRBJ1-6 | 19 | TRBV23-1 | once | NA | CASSRRKLVRVGNNSPLHF | TGCGCCAGCAGTCGGAGAAAGTTGGTCAGGGTAGGGAATAATTCACCCCTCCACTTT
TRBJ2-5 | 18 | TRBV30 | NA | NA | CAWSRGPQNDHEGETQYF | TGTGCCTGGAGTAGAGGTCCCCAAAACGATCACGAGGGAGAGACCCAGTACTTC
TRBJ2-7 | 14 | TRBV5-1 | NA | NA | CASSPTGTSYEQYF | TGCGCCAGCAGCCCGACAGGAACTTCCTACGAGCAGTACTTC
TRBJ1-1 | 13 | TRBV7-2 | once | NA | CASSSQGETEAFF | TGTGCCAGCAGCTCACAGGGAGAAACTGAAGCTTTCTTT
TRBJ2-7 | 14 | TRBV5-4 | NA | NA | CASSYDRGGYEQYF | TGTGCCAGCAGTTACGACCGAGGGGGCTACGAGCAGTACTTC
TRBJ2-1 | 15 | TRBV13 | NA | NA | CASSFDRSVLNEQFF | TGTGCCAGCAGCTTTGACAGGTCAGTCCTCAATGAGCAGTTCTTC
TRBJ2-2 | 20 | TRBV5-1 | NA | TRBD2 | CASSLGLTGGGRPNTGELFF | TGCGCCAGCAGCTTGGGCCTTACGGGGGGAGGACGACCGAACACCGGGGAGCTGTTTTTT
TRBJ2-1 | 14 | TRBV5-1 | NA | TRBD2 | CASSPAGAINEQFF | TGCGCCAGCAGCCCAGCGGGGGCTATCAATGAGCAGTTCTTC
TRBJ2-1 | 15 | TRBV27 | NA | TRBD1 | CASSPPQGVSDEQFF | TGTGCCAGCAGTCCGCCACAGGGGGTGAGCGATGAGCAGTTCTTC
TRBJ2-7 | 14 | TRBV2 | NA | NA | CASSGAPVPNEQYF | TGTGCCAGCAGTGGGGCCCCCGTGCCGAACGAGCAGTACTTC
TRBJ2-2 | 18 | TRBV19 | once | TRBD2 | CASSIATLAGGYTGELFF | TGTGCCAGTAGTATAGCGACCCTAGCGGGGGGATACACCGGGGAGCTGTTTTTT
TRBJ2-7 | 13 | TRBV7-9 | once | NA | CASSVRGRYEQYF | TGTGCCAGCAGCGTCAGGGGGAGGTACGAGCAGTACTTC
TRBJ1-1 | 14 | TRBV19 | NA | NA | CATIDPRGSTEAFF | TGTGCCACCATCGACCCCAGGGGTTCCACTGAAGCTTTCTTT
TRBJ1-5 | 20 | TRBV9 | NA | NA | CASSVVTRATALILNQPQHF | TGTGCCAGCAGCGTAGTCACGCGAGCGACGGCTCTTATACTTAATCAGCCCCAGCATTTT
TRBJ2-3 | 14 | TRBV19 | NA | TRBD2 | CASAPGLAWDTQYF | TGTGCCAGCGCTCCCGGACTAGCCTGGGATACGCAGTATTTT
TRBJ1-2 | 12 | TRBV29-1 | few | TRBD1 | CSVDETGNGYTF | TGCAGCGTTGATGAGACAGGGAATGGCTACACCTTC
TRBJ1-1 | 16 | TRBV27 | NA | NA | CASSLRAGSMNTEAFF | TGTGCCAGCAGTTTAAGGGCAGGGTCTATGAACACTGAAGCTTTCTTT
TRBJ2-3 | 18 | TRBV7-2 | NA | TRBD2 | CASSLVLQAGGPVDTQYF | TGTGCCAGCAGCTTAGTTTTACAGGCGGGAGGGCCGGTAGATACGCAGTATTTT
TRBJ2-3 | 16 | TRBV28 | NA | TRBD2 | CASQPRWDGGTDTQYF | TGTGCCAGCCAACCCCGCTGGGACGGGGGGACAGATACGCAGTATTTT
TRBJ2-1 | 17 | TRBV7-9 | NA | TRBD2 | CASSPPLAGVNYNEQFF | TGTGCCAGCAGCCCCCCCCTAGCGGGGGTCAATTACAATGAGCAGTTCTTC
TRBJ1-3 | 16 | TRBV5-1 | once | NA | CASSLEQTYSGNTIYF | TGCGCCAGCAGCTTGGAACAGACCTACTCTGGAAACACCATATATTTT
TRBJ1-5 | 15 | TRBV15 | NA | NA | CATSRVDPEEQPQHF | TGTGCCACCAGCAGAGTAGACCCAGAGGAACAGCCCCAGCATTTT
TRBJ2-1 | 14 | TRBV5-1 | NA | TRBD1 | CASSLATGGGEQFF | TGCGCCAGCAGCTTGGCTACAGGGGGAGGTGAGCAGTTCTTC
TRBJ2-7 | 14 | TRBV2 | NA | TRBD2 | CASPGSGEYYEQYF | TGTGCCAGCCCTGGTAGCGGGGAATACTACGAGCAGTACTTC
TRBJ2-5 | 13 | TRBV2 | NA | NA | CASRLQGQETQYF | TGTGCCAGCAGACTTCAGGGGCAAGAGACCCAGTACTTC
TRBJ2-5 | 14 | TRBV2 | few | TRBD1 | CASKPTGKQETQYF | TGTGCCAGCAAGCCGACAGGGAAACAAGAGACCCAGTACTTC
TRBJ2-1 | 15 | TRBV18 | NA | TRBD2 | CASSPGGGAYNEQFF | TGTGCCAGCTCACCAGGGGGGGGAGCCTACAATGAGCAGTTCTTC
TRBJ1-3 | 15 | TRBV2 | NA | NA | CASSLAGGSGNTIYF | TGTGCCAGCAGCCTTGCAGGAGGCTCTGGAAACACCATATATTTT
TRBJ1-2 | 13 | TRBV28 | NA | NA | CASSSGAVYGYTF | TGTGCCAGCAGTTCAGGGGCGGTCTATGGCTACACCTTC
TRBJ1-2 | 13 | TRBV4-1 | NA | TRBD1 | CASSQGQGNGYTF | TGCGCCAGCAGCCAGGGACAGGGAAATGGCTACACCTTC
TRBJ2-1 | 14 | TRBV5-1 | NA | NA | CASSLAIGVGEQFF | TGCGCCAGCAGCTTGGCCATCGGGGTAGGGGAGCAGTTCTTC
TRBJ1-2 | 13 | TRBV5-6 | NA | NA | CASSLGPNYGYTF | TGTGCCAGCAGCTTGGGGCCCAACTATGGCTACACCTTC
TRBJ2-2 | 17 | TRBV19 | NA | TRBD2 | CASSIVSLAGETGELFF | TGTGCCAGTAGTATAGTATCACTAGCGGGAGAGACCGGGGAGCTGTTTTTT
TRBJ2-7 | 14 | TRBV25-1 | few | TRBD1 | CASSGQGHSYEQYF | TGTGCCAGCAGTGGACAGGGCCACTCCTACGAGCAGTACTTC
TRBJ2-2 | 15 | TRBV2 | NA | TRBD2 | CASRRELATTGELFF | TGTGCCAGCAGAAGGGAACTAGCGACCACCGGGGAGCTGTTTTTT
TRBJ1-2 | 14 | TRBV28 | NA | TRBD1 | CASRLTGGRMGYTF | TGTGCCAGCAGACTGACAGGGGGAAGAATGGGCTACACCTTC
TRBJ2-5 | 11 | TRBV6-1 | NA | NA | CASSERGTQYF | TGTGCCAGCAGTGAAAGAGGGACCCAGTACTTC
TRBJ2-5 | 14 | TRBV10-3 | NA | TRBD1 | CAISERTGQETQYF | TGTGCCATCAGTGAGCGGACAGGCCAAGAGACCCAGTACTTC
TRBJ1-1 | 15 | TRBV27 | NA | NA | CASSLRRGLGTEAFF | TGTGCCAGCAGTTTAAGGCGGGGGCTTGGCACTGAAGCTTTCTTT
TRBJ2-7 | 11 | TRBV19 | NA | NA | CASGAFYEQYF | TGTGCCAGTGGGGCCTTCTACGAGCAGTACTTC